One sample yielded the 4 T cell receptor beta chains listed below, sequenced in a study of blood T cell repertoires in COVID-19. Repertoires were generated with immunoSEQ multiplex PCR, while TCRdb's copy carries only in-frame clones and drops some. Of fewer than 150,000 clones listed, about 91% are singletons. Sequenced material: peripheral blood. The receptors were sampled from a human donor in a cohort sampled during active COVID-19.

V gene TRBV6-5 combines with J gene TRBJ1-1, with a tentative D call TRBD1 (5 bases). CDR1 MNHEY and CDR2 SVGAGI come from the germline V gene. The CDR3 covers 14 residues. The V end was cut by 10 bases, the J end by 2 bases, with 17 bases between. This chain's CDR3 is CAISPTGRNTEAFF. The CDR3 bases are TGTGCCATCTCGCCAACAGGTAGAAACACTGAAGCTTTCTTT.

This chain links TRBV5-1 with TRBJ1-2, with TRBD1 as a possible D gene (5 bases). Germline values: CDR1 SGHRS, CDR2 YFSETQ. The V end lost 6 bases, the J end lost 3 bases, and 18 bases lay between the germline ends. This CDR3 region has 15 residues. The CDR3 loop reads CASTSEGAPYYGYTF. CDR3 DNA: TGCGCCAGCACCTCAGAAGGGGCCCCTTACTATGGCTACACCTTC.

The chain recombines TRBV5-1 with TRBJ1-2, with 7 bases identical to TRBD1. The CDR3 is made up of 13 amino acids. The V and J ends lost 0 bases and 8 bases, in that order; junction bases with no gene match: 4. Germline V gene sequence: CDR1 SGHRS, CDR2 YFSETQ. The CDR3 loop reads CASSLGQGEGYTF. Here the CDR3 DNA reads TGCGCCAGCAGCTTGGGCCAGGGGGAAGGCTACACCTTC.

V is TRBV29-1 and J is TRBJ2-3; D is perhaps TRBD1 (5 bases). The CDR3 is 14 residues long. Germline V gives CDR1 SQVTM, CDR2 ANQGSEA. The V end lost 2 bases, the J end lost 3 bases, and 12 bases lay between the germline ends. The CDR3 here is CSVESDTGTDTQYF. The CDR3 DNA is TGCAGCGTTGAATCTGATACAGGAACAGATACGCAGTATTTT.